The clone carrying this TCR beta chain appeared a few times. Antigen specificity is unknown. The record originates from a study of T cells in Graves' hyperthyroidism and ophthalmopathy. Notes on the study in general: Most clonotypes expanded in the thyroid (above 0.001) were also present in blood.

Amplification of TCR beta CDR3 regions used RNA as the template. HTBI primers drove first-round RT-PCR of the TCR CDR3. TCRdb analysed the multiplex PCR reads with MiXCR anew, one entry per CDR3 protein. The sample gives over 500,000 distinct CDR3 sequences, more than 15% of which show up once; approximately 15% is in the top ten. Germline values: CDR1 LNHDA, CDR2 SQIVND (reference sequence). The CDR3 covers 12 residues. V lost 2 bases and J 7 bases, leaving 6 bases between the germline ends. Lactation, pregnancy, other autoimmune disease or uncontrolled infection excluded patients. Clinical symptoms, serum thyroxine, TRAb, thyroid ultrasound and orbital computed tomography established diagnosis.

The source material was blood. V usage is TRBV19 and J usage is TRBJ2-1; no clear D. The receptor comes from a woman younger than 30 with Graves' ophthalmopathy. The CDR3 DNA reads as TGTGCCAGTAGTATAAGAAGGAATGAGCAGTTCTTC. Translated, it gives CASSIRRNEQFF.